Following are 30 T cell receptor beta chains from one sample sequenced in a study of shared clonotypes between healthy human individuals. Clones were sequenced by immunoSEQ multiplex PCR, and TCRdb holds only the in-frame ones, with some missing. The sample consists of under 1,100,000 clones, roughly 74% of them appearing once. The sample consisted of memory CD4+ T cells from PBMCs. As for subset: CD45RA-negative fraction. The receptors derive from a young man in good health. Some clones in this sample may be carry-over from other donors' samples.

This chain links TRBV9 with TRBJ2-7; 7 nucleotides agree with TRBD2. The CDR3 length is 14 residues. The J segment lost 6 bases and the V segment lost 0 bases, leaving 6 bases of the junction unmatched. Germline V lookup: CDR1 SGDLS, CDR2 YYNGEE. The CDR3 DNA reads as TGTGCCAGCAGCGTAGGAGGGGAGGGGAGCGAGCAGTACTTC. This sequence encodes CASSVGGEGSEQYF.

The chain has TRBV13 and TRBJ2-1; 10 bases map to TRBD2. Trimming cost V 0 bases and J 7 bases; bases outside gene matches: 9. CDR3 length equals 17 residues. Per the germline V gene, CDR1 is PRHDT and CDR2 is FYEKMQ (reference sequence). The CDR3 bases are TGTGCCAGCAGCTTAGGAGGAGCGGGAGGGCCCTGGAATGAGCAGTTCTTC. Residues: CASSLGGAGGPWNEQFF.

This chain joins TRBV7-9 and TRBJ1-3, with D unresolved. V was clipped by 5 bases and J by 0 bases, with 14 bases between them. CDR3 length equals 16 residues. Germline CDR1 SEHNR, CDR2 FQNEAQ (reference sequence). DNA of the CDR3: TGTGCCAGCAGCCCCCCAGGTAGACCCTCTGGAAACACCATATATTTT. Translated, it gives CASSPPGRPSGNTIYF.

CDR3 sequence (DNA): TGTGCCAGCAGCCTGACTAGCGTGAAGACCCAGTACTTC. This encodes CASSLTSVKTQYF. The J gene is TRBJ2-5, the V gene TRBV28, with 8 bases fitting TRBD2. J was trimmed by 6 bases and V by 6 bases; bases with no gene match: 6. The CDR3 sequence is 13 residues long. The germline V gene has CDR1 MDHEN and CDR2 SYDVKM.

V gene TRBV28 combines with J gene TRBJ1-3; D may be TRBD1 (5 bases). Trimming took 8 bases from V and 6 from J, leaving 8 bases between them. The CDR3 length is 11 residues. The germline V gene has CDR1 MDHEN and CDR2 SYDVKM. The CDR3 is CASLGENTIYF. DNA for the CDR3: TGTGCCAGCTTGGGGGAAAACACCATATATTTT.

This clone was found a few times. The chain carries TRBV5-4 and TRBJ1-1; TRBD1 matches at 7 bases. CDR3 length: 14 amino acids. The trim removed 4 bases at V and 0 bases at J, leaving 3 bases unmatched. Germline values: CDR1 SGHNT, CDR2 YYREEE (reference sequence). The CDR3 sequence is CASSEGQMNTEAFF. DNA of the CDR3: TGTGCCAGCAGCGAGGGACAGATGAACACTGAAGCTTTCTTT.

The rearrangement links TRBV14 to TRBJ2-5; 10 bases map to TRBD2. This CDR3 spans 15 amino acids. From germline, CDR1 is SGHDN and CDR2 FVKESK. V gave up 4 bases and J gave up 2 bases; unmatched junction bases: 4. The CDR3 nucleotides are TGTGCCAGCAGCCTTGGACTAGCGGCACAAGAGACCCAGTACTTC. Translated, it gives CASSLGLAAQETQYF.

There are a few counts of this clone. The sample holds other DNA sequences that translate to the same CDR3. This sequence joins TRBV7-3 and TRBJ2-5, with a weak D call TRBD2 (6 bases). V lost 5 bases and J lost 5, with 15 bases in between. The germline V gene has CDR1 SGHTA and CDR2 FQGTGA. This CDR3 has 14 residues. CDR3 coding DNA: TGTGCCAGCAGCCCCACTGGACTACAGGAGACCCAGTACTTC. This encodes CASSPTGLQETQYF.

This chain uses TRBV6-7 with TRBJ1-3; 8 nucleotides align to TRBD1. TRBV6-7 is sorted into the ORF group, with uncertain function. J was trimmed by 7 bases and V by 4 bases; bases with no gene match: 15. This CDR3 region has 17 residues. The CDR3 nucleotides are TGTGCCAGCAGTTCCCGACAGGGGCGTTCTATGTCGAACACCATATATTTT. Residues: CASSSRQGRSMSNTIYF.

As for this clone: Additional DNA sequences in this sample encode the identical CDR3. This chain joins TRBV7-2 and TRBJ2-5; tentative D call: TRBD1 (6 bases). This CDR3 spans 14 amino acids. Germline CDR1 is SGHTA and CDR2 is FQGNSA. V lost 6 bases and J lost 1, with 12 bases in between. The CDR3 region is CASSSRQAQETQYF. The CDR3 bases are TGTGCCAGCAGTTCCCGACAGGCCCAAGAGACCCAGTACTTC.

This clone was detected many times. Other DNA sequences in the same sample also yield this CDR3. The chain has TRBV5-1 and TRBJ2-1, with TRBD2 matching over 13 bases. With 2 bases clipped from V and 7 bases from J, the junction kept 6 bases outside the gene matches. Germline V CDR1 and CDR2: SGHRS, YFSETQ. The length of the CDR3 is 16 residues. In DNA form, the CDR3 reads TGCGCCAGCAGCTTAACACTAGCGGGAGGGCCTAATGAGCAGTTCTTC. Its protein is CASSLTLAGGPNEQFF.

This chain links TRBV5-4 with TRBJ1-2; D not resolved. This CDR3 is built from 14 residues. V gave up 0 bases and J gave up 6 bases, with 12 bases separating them. CDR1 is SGHNT, CDR2 YYREEE, per germline (reference sequence). In DNA form, the CDR3 reads TGTGCCAGCAGCTTGGAGTATAGGGCCCATGGCTACACCTTC. Translating gives CASSLEYRAHGYTF.

The V gene is TRBV7-2, the J gene TRBJ2-1; D is perhaps TRBD2 (6 bases). V was trimmed by 8 bases and J by 0 bases, leaving 14 bases between them. The germline V gene has CDR1 SGHTA and CDR2 FQGNSA. The CDR3 length is 15 residues. This CDR3 is CASGSGLNSYNEQFF. In nucleotides, the CDR3 is TGTGCCAGCGGCAGCGGACTAAACTCCTACAATGAGCAGTTCTTC.

The V call is TRBV7-9, the J call TRBJ2-3; 11 bases fit TRBD2. Germline trimming cut 5 bases from V and 5 bases from J; bases unmatched to any gene: 3. CDR3 length: 14 amino acids. CDR1 and CDR2 (germline): SEHNR, FQNEAQ (reference sequence). The CDR3: CASSRGLAVDTQYF. The CDR3 DNA reads as TGTGCCAGCAGCCGGGGACTAGCGGTAGATACGCAGTATTTT.

This chain joins TRBV25-1 and TRBJ1-3; D not resolved. Trimming left V 5 bases short and J 4 bases short, with 12 bases between. The CDR3 length is 14 residues. From germline, CDR1 is MGHDK and CDR2 SYGVNS. CDR3 coding DNA: TGTGCCAGCAGTTCACAAAGCGTCGGAAACACCATATATTTT. Protein: CASSSQSVGNTIYF.

This clone was seen a handful of times. The CDR3 sequence is CASSPPGALRDEQYF. The CDR3 DNA sequence: TGTGCCAGCTCACCACCGGGGGCGCTTCGGGACGAGCAGTACTTC. The chain links TRBV18 to TRBJ2-7, with D possibly TRBD1 on 6 matching bases. The germline CDR1 and CDR2 sequences are KGHSH and LQKENI. The CDR3 spans 15 residues. The V gene lost 0 bases and the J gene lost 5 bases, with 14 bases spanning the gap.

J is TRBJ1-5 and V is TRBV7-2, with 7 bases matching TRBD1. The CDR3 sequence is 17 residues long. The germline V gene has CDR1 SGHTA and CDR2 FQGNSA. Trimming took 0 bases from V and 3 from J; bases not matched to a gene: 8. CDR3 sequence reads: CASSLAAGGRYNQPQHF. The DNA of the CDR3 is TGTGCCAGCAGCTTAGCGGCAGGGGGTCGGTACAATCAGCCCCAGCATTTT.

Regarding this clone: This specimen includes other DNA sequences encoding the same CDR3. The CDR3: CASSLEGANTEAFF. The CDR3 DNA reads as TGCGCCAGCAGCTTGGAAGGCGCTAACACTGAAGCTTTCTTT. The chain joins TRBV5-1 to TRBJ1-1; D gene uncertain. This CDR3 is 14 amino acids long. V gave up 0 bases and J gave up 2 bases, with 8 bases separating them. CDR1 and CDR2 from the germline V gene are SGHRS and YFSETQ.

This chain uses TRBV19 with TRBJ2-5; D is possibly TRBD1 (6 bases). CDR3 length: 13 amino acids. Trimming pared 5 bases from V and 2 bases from J, leaving 9 bases between. CDR1 LNHDA and CDR2 SQIVND come from the germline V gene (reference sequence). The CDR3, as DNA: TGTGCCAGTAGTCCCGGGACACAAGAGACCCAGTACTTC. This sequence encodes CASSPGTQETQYF. Drawing the rest from reference TRBV19 and TRBJ2-5, the complete variable domain is DGGITQSPKYLFRKEGQNVTLSCEQNLNHDAMYWYRQDPGQGLRLIYYSQIVNDFQKGDIAEGYSVSREKKESFPLTVTSAQKNPTAFYLCASSPGTQETQYFGPGTRLLVL.

The chain combines TRBV28 with TRBJ1-5; D might be TRBD1 (6 bases). V was pared by 5 bases and J by 2 bases, with 16 bases between. This CDR3 spans 16 amino acids. Germline lookup yields CDR1 MDHEN and CDR2 SYDVKM. CDR3 nucleotide sequence: TGTGCCAGCAGTAGTGACAGGTCCGGCGGCAATCAGCCCCAGCATTTT. It specifies CASSSDRSGGNQPQHF.

The chain carries TRBV25-1 and TRBJ1-4, with 9 bases lining up with TRBD1. The CDR3 has 13 amino acids. CDR1 is MGHDK and CDR2 is SYGVNS in the germline V gene. The J segment lost 10 bases and the V segment lost 4 bases, leaving 4 bases of the junction unmatched. The DNA of the CDR3 is TGTGCCAGCAGTGGGACAGGGGTTGGAAAACTGTTTTTT. Amino acid sequence: CASSGTGVGKLFF. Drawing the rest from reference TRBV25-1 and TRBJ1-4, the complete variable domain is EADIYQTPRYLVIGTGKKITLECSQTMGHDKMYWYQQDPGMELHLIHYSYGVNSTEKGDLSSESTVSRIRTEHFPLTLESARPSHTSQYLCASSGTGVGKLFFGSGTQLSVL.

The gene calls are TRBV29-1 and TRBJ2-7; D remains unclear. This CDR3 contains 14 residues. The V gene lost 0 bases and the J gene lost 0 bases, with 9 bases spanning the gap. Germline assignment: CDR1 SQVTM and CDR2 ANQGSEA. CDR3 in amino acids: CSVEEPGLSYEQYF. DNA for the CDR3: TGCAGCGTTGAAGAGCCGGGTCTCTCCTACGAGCAGTACTTC.

This clone was detected only once. The chain carries TRBV28 and TRBJ1-2, with 9 nucleotides matching TRBD1. CDR3 size: 12 residues. Trimming at V came to 5 bases and at J to 13 bases, leaving 8 bases not matched to a gene. Germline V gene sequence: CDR1 MDHEN, CDR2 SYDVKM. In DNA form, the CDR3 reads TGTGCCAGCAGTCACAGGACAGGGGATGGCACCTTC. Translated: CASSHRTGDGTF.

V usage is TRBV7-3 and J usage is TRBJ2-1; D unclear. This CDR3 has 13 amino acids. Germline CDR1 SGHTA, CDR2 FQGTGA. V lost 3 bases to trimming and J lost 6 bases, with 9 bases between them. CDR3 region: CASSFSVANEQFF. CDR3 DNA: TGTGCCAGCAGCTTTAGTGTCGCCAATGAGCAGTTCTTC.

The chain links TRBV14 to TRBJ1-3, with TRBD1 matching 8 bases. Germline V gene sequence: CDR1 SGHDN, CDR2 FVKESK. After removal of 4 bases from V and 2 bases from J, the junction contained 4 bases not matched to a gene. CDR3 size: 15 residues. CDR3 in amino acids: CASSPGQGAGNTIYF. The CDR3 nucleotides are TGTGCCAGCAGCCCCGGACAGGGAGCTGGAAACACCATATATTTT.

As to this clone: The same CDR3 arises from other DNA sequences in this sample as well. V gene TRBV5-1 combines with J gene TRBJ2-5; D uncertain. Trimming stripped 0 bases from V and 3 bases from J, with 12 bases between. The germline CDR1 and CDR2 sequences are SGHRS and YFSETQ. The CDR3 runs to 15 residues. The CDR3, as DNA: TGCGCCAGCAGCTTGGCGAGTCGGCAGGAAGAGACCCAGTACTTC. This encodes CASSLASRQEETQYF. The complete variable domain, with remaining parts taken from reference TRBV5-1 and TRBJ2-5, reads KAGVTQTPRYLIKTRGQQVTLSCSPISGHRSVSWYQQTPGQGLQFLFEYFSETQRNKGNFPGRFSGRQFSNSRSEMNVSTLELGDSALYLCASSLASRQEETQYFGPGTRLLVL.

The chain recombines TRBV28 with TRBJ2-1; 9 nucleotides align to TRBD2. Germline loops: CDR1 MDHEN, CDR2 SYDVKM. Trimming at V came to 6 bases and at J to 0 bases, leaving 6 bases not matched to a gene. CDR3 size: 16 residues. The CDR3 region is CASRDFSGGSYNEQFF. DNA for the CDR3: TGTGCCAGCAGGGACTTTAGCGGGGGCTCCTACAATGAGCAGTTCTTC.

J is TRBJ2-7 and V is TRBV5-6; maybe TRBD1 (6 bases). CDR3 size: 16 residues. CDR1 is SGHDT, CDR2 YYEEEE, per germline. V shed 4 bases and J shed 0 bases, with 17 bases lying between them. Written as DNA, the CDR3 is TGTGCCAGCAGCATATACAGGGTAGGGGCCTCCTACGAGCAGTACTTC. Amino acids: CASSIYRVGASYEQYF.

Here the CDR3 reads CAWTQGVGSPLHF. The CDR3 nucleotides read TGTGCCTGGACACAGGGGGTCGGTTCACCCCTCCACTTT. The chain couples TRBV30 to TRBJ1-6, with TRBD1 identical over 8 bases. The germline gives CDR1 GTSNPN, CDR2 SVGIG (reference sequence). Trimming cost V 4 bases and J 9 bases; bases outside gene matches: 5. The CDR3 extends over 13 amino acids.

This chain links TRBV25-1 with TRBJ2-1; perhaps TRBD2 as D (7 bases). Germline CDR1 and CDR2: MGHDK and SYGVNS. V was clipped by 4 bases and J by 0 bases, with 16 bases between them. CDR3 size: 17 residues. The CDR3 coding sequence is TGTGCCAGCAGTGGGGGGCTAGCGGTAAGCTCCTACAATGAGCAGTTCTTC. Its translation: CASSGGLAVSSYNEQFF.